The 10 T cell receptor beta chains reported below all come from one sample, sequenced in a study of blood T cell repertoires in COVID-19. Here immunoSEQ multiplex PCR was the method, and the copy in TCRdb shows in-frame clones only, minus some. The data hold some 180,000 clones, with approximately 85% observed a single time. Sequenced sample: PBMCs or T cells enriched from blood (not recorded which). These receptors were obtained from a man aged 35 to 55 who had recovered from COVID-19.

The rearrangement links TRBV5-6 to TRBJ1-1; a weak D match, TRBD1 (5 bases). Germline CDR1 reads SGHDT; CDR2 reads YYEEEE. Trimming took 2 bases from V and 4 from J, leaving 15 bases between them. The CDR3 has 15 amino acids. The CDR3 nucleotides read TGTGCCAGCAGCTTTGGAACAGGACCGGCCACTGAAGCTTTCTTT. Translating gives CASSFGTGPATEAFF.

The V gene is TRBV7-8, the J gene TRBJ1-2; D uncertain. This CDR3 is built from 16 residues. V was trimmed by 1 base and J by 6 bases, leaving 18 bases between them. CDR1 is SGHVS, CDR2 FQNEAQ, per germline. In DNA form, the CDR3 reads TGTGCCAGCAGCTTAGACTCCGCTGTGAGTTCGAATGGCTACACCTTC. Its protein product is CASSLDSAVSSNGYTF.

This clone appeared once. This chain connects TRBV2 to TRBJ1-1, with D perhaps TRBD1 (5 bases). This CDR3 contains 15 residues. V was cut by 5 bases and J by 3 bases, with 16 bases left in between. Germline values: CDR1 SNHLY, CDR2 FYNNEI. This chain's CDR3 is CASSFQIGVDTEAFF. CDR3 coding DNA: TGTGCCAGCAGTTTTCAAATAGGGGTCGACACTGAAGCTTTCTTT.

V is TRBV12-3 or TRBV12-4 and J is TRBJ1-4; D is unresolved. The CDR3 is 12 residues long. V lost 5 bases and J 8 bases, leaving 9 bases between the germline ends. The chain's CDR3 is CASSPQREKLFF. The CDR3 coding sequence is TGTGCCAGCAGTCCCCAGAGGGAAAAACTGTTTTTT.

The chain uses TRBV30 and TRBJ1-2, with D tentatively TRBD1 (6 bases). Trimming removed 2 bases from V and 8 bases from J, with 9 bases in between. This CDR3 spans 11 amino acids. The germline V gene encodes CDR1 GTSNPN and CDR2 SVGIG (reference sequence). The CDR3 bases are TGTGCCTGGAGTAGGCAGGGGGGCTACACCTTC. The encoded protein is CAWSRQGGYTF.

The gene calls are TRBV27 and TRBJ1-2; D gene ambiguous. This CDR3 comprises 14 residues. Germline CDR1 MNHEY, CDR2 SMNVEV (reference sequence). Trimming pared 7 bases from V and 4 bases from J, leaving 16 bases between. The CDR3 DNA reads TGTGCCAGCAACCCTAGGAGCATTACCTATGGCTACACCTTC. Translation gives CASNPRSITYGYTF.

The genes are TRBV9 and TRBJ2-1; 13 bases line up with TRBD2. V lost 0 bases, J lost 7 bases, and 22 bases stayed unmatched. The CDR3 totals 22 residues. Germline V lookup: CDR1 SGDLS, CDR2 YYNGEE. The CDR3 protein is CASSVEGAMRGLGLAGENEQFF. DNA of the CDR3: TGTGCCAGCAGCGTAGAGGGGGCAATGAGGGGACTCGGACTAGCGGGAGAAAATGAGCAGTTCTTC.

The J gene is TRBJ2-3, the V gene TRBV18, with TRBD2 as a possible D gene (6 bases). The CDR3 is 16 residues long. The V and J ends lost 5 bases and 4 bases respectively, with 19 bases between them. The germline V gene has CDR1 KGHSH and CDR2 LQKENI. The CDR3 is CASSVTPGRRADTQYF. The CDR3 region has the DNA TGTGCCAGCTCAGTAACACCGGGACGGAGGGCAGATACGCAGTATTTT.

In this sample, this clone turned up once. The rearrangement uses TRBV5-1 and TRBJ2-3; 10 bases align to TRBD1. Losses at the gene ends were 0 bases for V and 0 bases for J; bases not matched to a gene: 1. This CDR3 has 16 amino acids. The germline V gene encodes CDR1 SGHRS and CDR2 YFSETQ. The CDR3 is CASSLGQGASTDTQYF. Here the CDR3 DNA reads TGCGCCAGCAGCTTGGGACAGGGGGCGAGCACAGATACGCAGTATTTT.

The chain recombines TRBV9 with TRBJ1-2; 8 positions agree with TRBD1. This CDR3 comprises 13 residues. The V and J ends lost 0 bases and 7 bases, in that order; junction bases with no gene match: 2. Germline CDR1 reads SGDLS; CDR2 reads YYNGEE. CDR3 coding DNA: TGTGCCAGCAGCGTAGACAGGGGGGGTGGCTACACCTTC. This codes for CASSVDRGGGYTF.